Below are 26 T cell receptor beta chains sequenced from a single sample in a study of blood T cell repertoires in COVID-19. The data were produced by immunoSEQ multiplex PCR, yet TCRdb's version contains in-frame clones alone and is incomplete. The data contain around 200,000 clones, more than 60% of them singletons. The source material was peripheral blood. The receptor source for this set is a man aged 45-60 years who had recovered from COVID-19.

The chain joins TRBV30 to TRBJ1-4; D not certain. This CDR3 spans 14 amino acids. V dropped 2 bases and J dropped 8 bases, with 15 bases sitting between them. Germline V lookup: CDR1 GTSNPN, CDR2 SVGIG (reference sequence). In DNA, the CDR3 is TGTGCCTGGAGTTTAACGGCAGGCTCAGAAAAACTGTTTTTT. This encodes CAWSLTAGSEKLFF.

The V gene is TRBV7-8, the J gene TRBJ2-7; perhaps TRBD2 as D (5 bases). CDR1 is SGHVS, CDR2 FQNEAQ, per germline. The CDR3 totals 13 residues. V lost 5 bases and J lost 6, with 14 bases in between. CDR3 DNA: TGTGCCAGCAGCGCGCCGGCCGCGGGCGAGCAGTACTTC. Translated: CASSAPAAGEQYF.

Only one count was recorded for this clone. This sequence joins TRBV20-1 and TRBJ2-7; D remains unclear. CDR1 and CDR2 from the germline V gene are DFQATT and SNEGSKA (reference sequence). Trimming took 3 bases from V and 6 from J, leaving 9 bases between them. This CDR3 has 11 residues. CDR3: CSASPRPEQYF. The CDR3, as DNA: TGCAGTGCTAGTCCTAGGCCCGAGCAGTACTTC.

This clone has more than one count but fewer than ten. This rearrangement joins TRBV4-1 to TRBJ1-2; D is perhaps TRBD1 (6 bases). Germline CDR1 is MGHRA and CDR2 is YSYEKL. This CDR3 comprises 16 residues. V dropped 3 bases and J dropped 6 bases, with 20 bases sitting between them. The CDR3 sequence: CASSQERKGDINGYTF. The CDR3 coding sequence is TGCGCCAGCAGCCAGGAACGAAAGGGGGACATAAATGGCTACACCTTC.

V gene TRBV6-5 combines with J gene TRBJ2-3, with TRBD2 identical over 7 bases. This CDR3 spans 14 amino acids. Germline assignment: CDR1 MNHEY and CDR2 SVGAGI. V trimming: 6 bases; J trimming: 6 bases; junction bases outside the gene matches: 9. The CDR3 coding sequence is TGTGCCAGCAGACAGCGGGCCGGGGGGGATACGCAGTATTTT. This codes for CASRQRAGGDTQYF.

The chain recombines TRBV15 with TRBJ1-2; TRBD1 might be the D (5 bases). Germline V lookup: CDR1 LNHNV, CDR2 YYDKDF (reference sequence). Trimming took 0 bases from V and 4 from J, leaving 12 bases between them. The CDR3 loop spans 15 amino acids. The chain's CDR3 is CATSRDREGPYGYTF. As DNA, the CDR3 is TGTGCCACCAGCAGAGATCGGGAGGGGCCCTATGGCTACACCTTC. The complete variable domain, with remaining parts taken from reference TRBV15 and TRBJ1-2, reads DAMVIQNPRYQVTQFGKPVTLSCSQTLNHNVMYWYQQKSSQAPKLLFHYYDKDFNNEADTPDNFQSRRPNTSFCFLDIRSPGLGDTAMYLCATSRDREGPYGYTFGSGTRLTVV.

The rearrangement uses TRBV28 and TRBJ2-7; D is perhaps TRBD1 (6 bases). The CDR3 extends over 15 amino acids. Germline CDR1 is MDHEN and CDR2 is SYDVKM. V was trimmed by 6 bases and J by 3 bases, leaving 18 bases between them. In DNA form, the CDR3 reads TGTGCCAGCAGGGATGGGGGCCTCCCCCTCTACGAGCAGTACTTC. Its translation: CASRDGGLPLYEQYF.

This clone was recorded only once. The chain employs TRBV12-5 and TRBJ2-1; 10 nucleotides align to TRBD2. With V trimmed by 2 bases and J by 8 bases, 6 bases remained unmatched. This CDR3 spans 15 amino acids. Germline loops: CDR1 LGHNT, CDR2 FRNRAP. CDR3 residues: CASGLMPSGRDEQFF. CDR3 DNA sequence: TGTGCTAGTGGTTTGATGCCTAGCGGGAGAGATGAGCAGTTCTTC. The full variable domain, rest sourced from reference TRBV12-5 and TRBJ2-1, is DARVTQTPRHKVTEMGQEVTMRCQPILGHNTVFWYRQTMMQGLELLAYFRNRAPLDDSGMPKDRFSAEMPDATLATLKIQPSEPRDSAVYFCASGLMPSGRDEQFFGPGTRLTVL.

This clone was picked up a small number of times. This sequence joins TRBV19 and TRBJ2-3; 12 bases are a match to TRBD2. The CDR3 loop spans 19 amino acids. The germline V gene has CDR1 LNHDA and CDR2 SQIVND (reference sequence). V was pared by 5 bases and J by 0 bases, with 12 bases of the junction left unmatched. The CDR3 here is CASSGGLAGNHPSTDTQYF. The CDR3 nucleotides are TGTGCCAGTAGTGGCGGACTAGCGGGAAACCATCCTAGCACAGATACGCAGTATTTT.

This clone was seen once. The V gene is TRBV19, the J gene TRBJ2-1; 8 bases match TRBD1. This CDR3 has 15 residues. Germline V CDR1 and CDR2: LNHDA, SQIVND (reference sequence). With V trimmed by 7 bases and J by 3 bases, 8 bases remained unmatched. In DNA, the CDR3 is TGTGCCAGTAAACCCTCGGGACAGGACTACAATGAGCAGTTCTTC. As protein: CASKPSGQDYNEQFF. Together with reference TRBV19 and TRBJ2-1, the CDR3 gives the full variable domain: DGGITQSPKYLFRKEGQNVTLSCEQNLNHDAMYWYRQDPGQGLRLIYYSQIVNDFQKGDIAEGYSVSREKKESFPLTVTSAQKNPTAFYLCASKPSGQDYNEQFFGPGTRLTVL.

The V call is TRBV7-2, the J call TRBJ2-3, with a possible D match to TRBD2 (6 bases). V lost 0 bases and J lost 7, with 14 bases in between. The CDR3 length is 15 residues. The germline gives CDR1 SGHTA, CDR2 FQGNSA. CDR3 sequence (DNA): TGTGCCAGCAGCTTAGCGGAGGGGTCCGGGAATACGCAGTATTTT. This translates into CASSLAEGSGNTQYF.

The chain has TRBV7-2 and TRBJ2-7; 12 nucleotides agree with TRBD2. The CDR3 is made up of 16 amino acids. With V trimmed by 1 base and J by 5 bases, 6 bases remained unmatched. Germline values: CDR1 SGHTA, CDR2 FQGNSA. The CDR3 nucleotides read TGTGCCAGCAGCTTAGGTGGACTAGCGGGACTAAACGAGCAGTACTTC. It encodes CASSLGGLAGLNEQYF.

The CDR3 DNA reads TGTGCCAGTAGTATAGCGACTGTGTATGAAGATACGCAGTATTTT. This translates into CASSIATVYEDTQYF. The chain couples TRBV19 to TRBJ2-3; D not certain. The CDR3 spans 15 residues. V was trimmed by 1 base and J by 5 bases, leaving 13 bases between them. Germline V CDR1 and CDR2: LNHDA, SQIVND (reference sequence).

There are a few counts of this clone. This chain connects TRBV7-2 to TRBJ2-3; D ambiguous. Germline V lookup: CDR1 SGHTA, CDR2 FQGNSA. Trimming cost V 5 bases and J 3 bases, with 15 bases left between them. The CDR3 spans 15 residues. In DNA form, the CDR3 reads TGTGCCAGCAGCCGCCAGATAATTGATACAGATACGCAGTATTTT. This sequence encodes CASSRQIIDTDTQYF.

DNA of the CDR3: TGTGCCAGTGCTAGCGGGCCCAGGGCAGATACGCAGTATTTT. Amino acids: CASASGPRADTQYF. This rearrangement joins TRBV6-6 to TRBJ2-3, with TRBD2 identical over 8 bases. The germline V gene has CDR1 MNHNY and CDR2 SVGAGI (reference sequence). This CDR3 comprises 14 residues. J was trimmed by 4 bases and V by 9 bases; bases with no gene match: 9.

The chain couples TRBV10-3 to TRBJ2-1, with unresolved D. V lost 4 bases, J lost 5 bases, and 12 bases lay in between. In germline, CDR1 is ENHRY, CDR2 SYGVKD. CDR3 length equals 14 residues. The CDR3 reads CAISANKPDNEQFF. The CDR3 coding sequence is TGTGCCATCAGTGCAAACAAACCCGACAATGAGCAGTTCTTC.

The chain uses TRBV6-5 and TRBJ2-5; 10 bases are shared with TRBD2. V shed 10 bases and J 3 bases; nucleotides not matched to a gene: 8. The CDR3 contains 14 residues. In germline, CDR1 is MNHEY, CDR2 SVGAGI. The DNA for the CDR3 is TGTGCCACTCAGGACGGACTAGCGGAAGAGACCCAGTACTTC. This encodes CATQDGLAEETQYF.

This sequence joins TRBV3-1 (or the pseudogene TRBV3-2) and TRBJ1-2; 8 bases align to TRBD1. The CDR3 runs 15 residues. The germline CDR1 and CDR2 sequences are LGHDT and YNNKEL (reference sequence). Unmatched junction bases numbered 1, after V lost 1 base and J lost 0 bases. In DNA, the CDR3 is TGTGCCAGCAGCCAAGGGACAGGGACTAACTATGGCTACACCTTC. It encodes CASSQGTGTNYGYTF.

The chain is built from TRBV25-1 and TRBJ2-7; perhaps TRBD2 as D (6 bases). The germline gives CDR1 MGHDK, CDR2 SYGVNS. Deletions cut 4 bases from V and 3 bases from J, with 22 bases between. The CDR3 loop spans 17 amino acids. In DNA form, the CDR3 reads TGTGCCAGCAGTGCCCTCCGGGGGACTCTGTCCGACTACGAGCAGTACTTC. It translates to CASSALRGTLSDYEQYF.

A single count supports this clone. V and J are TRBV27 and TRBJ2-7; 10 bases match TRBD2. The ends lost 0 bases at V and 6 bases at J; junction bases unmatched: 5. The CDR3 runs 15 residues. Germline CDR1 MNHEY, CDR2 SMNVEV (reference sequence). This chain's CDR3 is CASSLSSGRFGEQYF. CDR3 DNA: TGTGCCAGCAGTTTATCTAGCGGGAGGTTCGGCGAGCAGTACTTC.

J is TRBJ2-3 and V is TRBV28; 8 bases are a match to TRBD2. Unmatched junction bases numbered 12, after V lost 2 bases and J lost 14 bases. The germline CDR1 and CDR2 sequences are MDHEN and SYDVKM. The CDR3 spans 14 residues. The DNA for the CDR3 is TGTGCCAGCAGTTTACCATCCCGGGAGGGGGGGTGGTATTTT. It codes for CASSLPSREGGWYF.

The chain couples TRBV2 to TRBJ2-7; TRBD1 is a possible D gene (5 bases). Germline V CDR1 and CDR2: SNHLY, FYNNEI. The ends were cut back, 5 bases at V and 6 bases at J, with 11 bases in the middle. CDR3 length equals 12 residues. CDR3 bases: TGTGCCAGCAGTTCAGGGTGGGGCGAGCAGTACTTC. Translated: CASSSGWGEQYF.

The chain employs TRBV27 and TRBJ2-7; 7 nucleotides agree with TRBD1. V lost 6 bases, J lost 0 bases, and 8 bases stayed unmatched. CDR1 MNHEY and CDR2 SMNVEV come from the germline V gene (reference sequence). The CDR3 is 15 amino acids. The CDR3 loop reads CASRSRQGYSYEQYF. CDR3 bases: TGTGCCAGCAGATCACGACAGGGATACTCCTACGAGCAGTACTTC.

The V call is TRBV29-1, the J call TRBJ2-1; D possibly corresponds to TRBD2 (5 bases). Trimming pared 1 base from V and 3 bases from J, leaving 10 bases between. Per the germline V gene, CDR1 is SQVTM and CDR2 is ANQGSEA. The CDR3 is made up of 14 amino acids. In nucleotides, the CDR3 is TGCAGCGTTGAAGTGTTAGCGATCTACAATGAGCAGTTCTTC. It is translated as CSVEVLAIYNEQFF.

V is TRBV15 and J is TRBJ2-7; 7 bases agree with TRBD1. Germline CDR1 LNHNV, CDR2 YYDKDF (reference sequence). CDR3 length: 15 amino acids. With V trimmed by 6 bases and J by 1 base, 9 bases remained unmatched. The CDR3 nucleotides are TGTGCCACCAGTCCGGGACAGAGCTTATCCTACGAGCAGTACTTC. Protein product: CATSPGQSLSYEQYF.

The chain couples TRBV10-3 to TRBJ2-3; D remains unclear. Germline V gene data show CDR1 as ENHRY and CDR2 as SYGVKD. There are 15 residues in the CDR3. V was pared by 2 bases and J by 0 bases, with 9 bases between. CDR3 region: CAISETRYSTDTQYF. As DNA, the CDR3 is TGTGCCATCAGTGAGACGCGGTATAGCACAGATACGCAGTATTTT.